These T cell receptor beta chains were read from a single sample in a study of T cell responses to AZD1222 COVID-19 vaccine. Clones were sequenced by immunoSEQ multiplex PCR, and TCRdb holds only the in-frame ones, with some missing. Of around 130,000 clones in the sample, 80% to 90% were seen once. Sequenced material: peripheral blood, taken on day 0 of MenACWY control vaccination. These receptors all come from an adult in good health. The CDR3 runs from the conserved cysteine through the conserved F or W. D genes are given only for firm matches. Part of the rows lack a size; the others show once, few, many or a class for expanded clones.

TRBJ2-1,NA,NA,14,TRBV9,TGTGCCAGCAGCCCTCTGACTAGTCATGCTGAGCAGTTCTTC,CASSPLTSHAEQFF
TRBJ2-1,NA,NA,15,TRBV2,TGTGCCAGCAGTGGGATGGCGGGCTCCTACAATGAGCAGTTCTTC,CASSGMAGSYNEQFF
TRBJ2-6,TRBD1,NA,18,TRBV11-2,TGTGCCAGCAGCTTGGTTGGACAGGCGTTCTCTGGGGCCAACGTCCTGACTTTC,CASSLVGQAFSGANVLTF
TRBJ1-2,TRBD1,NA,17,TRBV28,TGTGCCAGCAGTTACACGTCGACAGGGCATCTTAACTATGGCTACACCTTC,CASSYTSTGHLNYGYTF
TRBJ1-1,NA,NA,12,TRBV6-6,TGTGCCAGCAGATATAGAACAGTTGAAGCTTTCTTT,CASRYRTVEAFF
TRBJ1-1,NA,NA,14,TRBV6-5,TGTGCCAGCAGATCGGACTTCCGGAACACTGAAGCTTTCTTT,CASRSDFRNTEAFF
TRBJ2-1,NA,NA,12,TRBV28,TGTGCCAGCAGGCTATACTACAATGAGCAGTTCTTC,CASRLYYNEQFF
TRBJ2-3,TRBD2,NA,17,TRBV19,TGTGCCAGTAGTATAGACCAACTAGCGGTAGGGGATGATACGCAGTATTTT,CASSIDQLAVGDDTQYF
TRBJ2-3,TRBD1,NA,15,TRBV3-1/TRBV3-2,TGTGCCAGCAGCCCTAGGGACAGGGTAACAGATACGCAGTATTTT,CASSPRDRVTDTQYF
TRBJ2-2,NA,NA,18,TRBV7-6,TGTGCCAGCAGCCACGCGACAGCGAGAGTACCGAACACCGGGGAGCTGTTTTTT,CASSHATARVPNTGELFF
TRBJ1-5,TRBD1,NA,13,TRBV3-1/TRBV3-2,TGTGCCAGCAGCCATAACAGGGGATGGCCCCAGCATTTT,CASSHNRGWPQHF
TRBJ1-1,NA,NA,15,TRBV7-2,TGTGCCAGCAGCTTAGTCTTGGCGGTGAACACTGAAGCTTTCTTT,CASSLVLAVNTEAFF
TRBJ1-2,NA,NA,15,TRBV4-1,TGCGCCAGCAGCCCTGGCTTGCCCAGTAACTATGGCTACACCTTC,CASSPGLPSNYGYTF
TRBJ1-1,NA,once,17,TRBV5-1,TGCGCCAGCAGCTTGGACAAAGGAGTGTTAGTGAACACTGAAGCTTTCTTT,CASSLDKGVLVNTEAFF
TRBJ2-1,TRBD2,NA,19,TRBV28,TGTGCCAGCAGTTCACTGACTAGCGGGACCTCCGGGACCTACAATGAGCAGTTCTTC,CASSSLTSGTSGTYNEQFF
TRBJ2-1,NA,NA,17,TRBV9,TGTGCCAGCAGCGCGCCCCTAGAGGTGAGCTCCTACAATGAGCAGTTCTTC,CASSAPLEVSSYNEQFF
TRBJ2-1,NA,NA,13,TRBV3-1/TRBV3-2,TGTGCCAGCAGCCATAACTCCTACAATGAGCAGTTCTTC,CASSHNSYNEQFF
TRBJ1-2,TRBD1,once,13,TRBV30,TGTGCCTTAGAAGGGGGACAGGGGTACGGCTACACCTTC,CALEGGQGYGYTF
TRBJ1-4,NA,NA,14,TRBV5-5,TGTGCCAGCAGCTTACAGGGTCGAGATGAAAAACTGTTTTTT,CASSLQGRDEKLFF
TRBJ1-6,NA,NA,14,TRBV28,TGTGCCAGCAGTTTTGTGGAGGATAATTCACCCCTCCACTTT,CASSFVEDNSPLHF
TRBJ1-5,NA,NA,16,TRBV5-1,TGCGCCAGCAGCTTGGGAATTGGGGGGATTTATCAGCCCCAGCATTTT,CASSLGIGGIYQPQHF
TRBJ1-5,TRBD1,NA,13,TRBV24-1,TGTGCCACCGCCGGGGACAGGGGTCAGCCCCAGCATTTT,CATAGDRGQPQHF
TRBJ1-1,NA,NA,13,TRBV5-6,TGTGCCAGCAGCTCTTTCGGGAACACTGAAGCTTTCTTT,CASSSFGNTEAFF
TRBJ2-3,NA,once,14,TRBV28,TGTGCCAGCAGTTTGATTACGGCCACAGATACGCAGTATTTT,CASSLITATDTQYF
TRBJ2-1,NA,NA,16,TRBV24-1,TGTGCCACCAGTGATCTTGGACTCGAGGGGAGGAATGAGCAGTTCTTC,CATSDLGLEGRNEQFF
TRBJ1-5,TRBD1,NA,14,TRBV5-1,TGCGCCAGCAGCCTACAGGGGGGGGATCAGCCCCAGCATTTT,CASSLQGGDQPQHF
TRBJ2-2,NA,once,15,TRBV11-2,TGTGCCAGCAGCCCCGGTGTTCGGAACACCGGGGAGCTGTTTTTT,CASSPGVRNTGELFF
TRBJ2-1,TRBD2,NA,16,TRBV6-1,TGTGCCAGCAGTGCCCGTCCGGGACTAGCTGGTAGTGAGCAGTTCTTC,CASSARPGLAGSEQFF
TRBJ2-2,NA,NA,13,TRBV5-8,TGTGCCAGCTCTCGCAGGAGCACCGGGGAGCTGTTTTTT,CASSRRSTGELFF
TRBJ2-7,NA,NA,17,TRBV1,TGCACCAGCAGCCAAGATCTTTCGGACAGGGAAGGACACGAGCAGTACTTC,CTSSQDLSDREGHEQYF
TRBJ2-6,NA,NA,15,TRBV5-4,TGTGCCAGCACCCCGGCGGGTTCTGGGGCCAACGTCCTGACTTTC,CASTPAGSGANVLTF
TRBJ2-3,NA,NA,14,TRBV6-5,TGTGCCAGCAGTTACAGGACAACTTTGGATACGCAGTATTTT,CASSYRTTLDTQYF
TRBJ2-5,TRBD1,NA,14,TRBV6-5,TGTGCCAGCAGTTCGGGACAGGCCAGGGAGACCCAGTACTTC,CASSSGQARETQYF
TRBJ2-2,NA,NA,12,TRBV7-3,TGTGCCAGCAGCTTAAGGGGAGGGGAGCTGTTTTTT,CASSLRGGELFF
TRBJ2-5,NA,NA,13,TRBV18,TGTGCCAGCTCACCGGGACTCCAAGAGACCCAGTACTTC,CASSPGLQETQYF
TRBJ2-7,NA,NA,17,TRBV5-1,TGCGCCAGCAGCGCCCCGGGTTTGGCGGGGCCTTCCTACGAGCAGTACTTC,CASSAPGLAGPSYEQYF
TRBJ2-3,NA,NA,15,TRBV27,TGTGCCAGCAGTCCACCGGGGCCACGCACAGATACGCAGTATTTT,CASSPPGPRTDTQYF